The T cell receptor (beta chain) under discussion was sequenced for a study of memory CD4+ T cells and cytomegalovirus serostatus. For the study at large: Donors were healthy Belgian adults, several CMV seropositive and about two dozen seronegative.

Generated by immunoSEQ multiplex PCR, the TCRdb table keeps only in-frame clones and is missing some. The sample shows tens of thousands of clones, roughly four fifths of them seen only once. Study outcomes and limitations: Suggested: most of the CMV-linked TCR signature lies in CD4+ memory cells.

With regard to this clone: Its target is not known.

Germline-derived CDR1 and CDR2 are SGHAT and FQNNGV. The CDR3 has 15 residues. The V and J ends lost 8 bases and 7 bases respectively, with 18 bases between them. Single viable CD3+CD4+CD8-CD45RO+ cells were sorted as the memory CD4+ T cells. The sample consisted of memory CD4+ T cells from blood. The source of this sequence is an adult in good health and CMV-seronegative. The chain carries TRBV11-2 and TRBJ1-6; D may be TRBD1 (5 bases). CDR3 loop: CASSAGLIGNSPLHF. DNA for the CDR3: TGTGCCAGCTCCGCGGGACTCATTGGGAATTCACCCCTCCACTTT.